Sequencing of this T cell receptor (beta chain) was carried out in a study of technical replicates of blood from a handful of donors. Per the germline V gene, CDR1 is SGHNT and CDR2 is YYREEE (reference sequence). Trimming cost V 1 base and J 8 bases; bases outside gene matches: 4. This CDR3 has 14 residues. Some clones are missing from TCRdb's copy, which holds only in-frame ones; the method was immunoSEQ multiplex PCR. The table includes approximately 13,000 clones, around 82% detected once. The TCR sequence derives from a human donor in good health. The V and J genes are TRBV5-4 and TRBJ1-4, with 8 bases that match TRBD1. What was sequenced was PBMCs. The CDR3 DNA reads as TGTGCCAGCAGCTTGCAGGGGGCGGTGGAAAAACTGTTTTTT. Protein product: CASSLQGAVEKLFF.